The clone carrying this T cell receptor beta chain has only a few counts. Its antigen is currently unknown. These data come from a study of T-cell reconstitution after alpha-beta-depleted transplantation in children. Study outcomes and limitations: Roughly two months post-transplant, alpha-beta T cells reportedly originated from several hundred graft clones that had expanded. T-cell counts and diversity at one year following transplant were attributed mainly to newly produced T cells. High day-60 TCRbeta diversity in some patients came from surviving recipient T cells and thymic progenitors.

The V end was cut by 6 bases, the J end by 3 bases, with 11 bases between. The CDR3 runs 13 residues. The germline gives CDR1 LGHDT, CDR2 YNNKEL (reference sequence). The library targeted TCRbeta and was prepared with unique molecular identifiers. TCRdb redid the calling of the PCR reads with MiXCR, one entry per CDR3 protein. This repertoire shows over 100,000 distinct CDR3 sequences, about a tenth found once; its top ten account for 30% to 35%. The rearrangement links TRBV3-1 to TRBJ1-1, with D unclear. The receptor was isolated from a boy between 2 and 15 years old with acute lymphoblastic leukemia, due to receive a stem cell transplant. The specimen was PBMCs, collected before TCRalphabeta/CD19-depleted stem cell transplant. CDR3: CASSLYLDTEAFF. Here the CDR3 DNA reads TGTGCCAGCAGTCTATACCTAGACACTGAAGCTTTCTTT. The full variable domain, its missing parts supplied by reference TRBV3-1 and TRBJ1-1, is DTAVSQTPKYLVTQMGNDKSIKCEQNLGHDTMYWYKQDSKKFLKIMFSYNNKELIINETVPNRFSPKSPDKAHLNLHINSLELGDSAVYFCASSLYLDTEAFFGQGTRLTVV.